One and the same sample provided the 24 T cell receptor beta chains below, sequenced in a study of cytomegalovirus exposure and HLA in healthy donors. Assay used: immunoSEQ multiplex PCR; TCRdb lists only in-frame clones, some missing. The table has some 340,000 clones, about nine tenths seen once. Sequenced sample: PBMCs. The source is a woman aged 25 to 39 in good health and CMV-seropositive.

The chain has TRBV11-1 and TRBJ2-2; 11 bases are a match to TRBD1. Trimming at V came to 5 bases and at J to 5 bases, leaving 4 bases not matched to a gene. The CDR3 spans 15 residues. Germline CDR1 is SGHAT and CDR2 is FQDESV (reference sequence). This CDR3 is CASSVGQGATGELFF. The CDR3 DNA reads TGTGCCAGCAGCGTAGGACAGGGGGCTACCGGGGAGCTGTTTTTT.

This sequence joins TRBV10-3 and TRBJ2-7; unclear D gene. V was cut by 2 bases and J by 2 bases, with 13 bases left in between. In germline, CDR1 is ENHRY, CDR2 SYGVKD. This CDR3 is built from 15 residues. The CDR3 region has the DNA TGTGCCATCAGTGAGGGCAGGCGGTTAACCTACGAGCAGTACTTC. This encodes CAISEGRRLTYEQYF.

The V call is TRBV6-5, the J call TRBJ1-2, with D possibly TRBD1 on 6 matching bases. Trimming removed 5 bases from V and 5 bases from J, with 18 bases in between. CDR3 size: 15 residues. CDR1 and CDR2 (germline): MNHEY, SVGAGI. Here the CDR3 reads CASSRLQGAEYGYTF. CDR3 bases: TGTGCCAGCAGTCGCTTACAGGGAGCAGAGTATGGCTACACCTTC.

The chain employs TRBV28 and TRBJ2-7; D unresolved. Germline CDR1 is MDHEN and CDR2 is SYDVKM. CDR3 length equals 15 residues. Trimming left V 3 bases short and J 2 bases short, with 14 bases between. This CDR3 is CASSFFQEVPYEQYF. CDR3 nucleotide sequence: TGTGCCAGCAGTTTTTTTCAAGAGGTCCCCTACGAGCAGTACTTC.

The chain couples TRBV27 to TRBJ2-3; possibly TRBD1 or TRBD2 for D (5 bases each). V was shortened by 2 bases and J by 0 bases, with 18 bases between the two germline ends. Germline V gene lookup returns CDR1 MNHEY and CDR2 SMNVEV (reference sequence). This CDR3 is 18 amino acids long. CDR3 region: CASSLRQGGFISTDTQYF. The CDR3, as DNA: TGTGCCAGCAGTTTACGGCAGGGCGGGTTTATTAGCACAGATACGCAGTATTTT.

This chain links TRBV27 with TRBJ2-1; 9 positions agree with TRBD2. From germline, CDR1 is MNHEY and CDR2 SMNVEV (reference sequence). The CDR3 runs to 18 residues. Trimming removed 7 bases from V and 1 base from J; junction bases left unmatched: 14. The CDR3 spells CASTIAGVPLSSYNEQFF. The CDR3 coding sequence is TGTGCCAGCACCATAGCGGGAGTGCCCCTGAGTTCCTACAATGAGCAGTTCTTC.

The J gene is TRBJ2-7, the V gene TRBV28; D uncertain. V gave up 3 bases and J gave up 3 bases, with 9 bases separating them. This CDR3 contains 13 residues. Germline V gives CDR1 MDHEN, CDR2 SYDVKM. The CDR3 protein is CASSFVKGYEQYF. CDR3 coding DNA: TGTGCCAGCAGTTTCGTGAAGGGCTACGAGCAGTACTTC.

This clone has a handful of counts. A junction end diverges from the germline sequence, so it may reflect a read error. The CDR3 region is CASSRGLAGGASHNEQFF. CDR3 bases: TGTGCCAGCAGCCGGGGACTAGCGGGGGGGGCCTCCCACAATGAGCAGTTCTTC. This chain uses TRBV2 with TRBJ2-1; 16 nucleotides line up with TRBD2. The CDR3 loop spans 18 amino acids. Germline CDR1 is SNHLY and CDR2 is FYNNEI.

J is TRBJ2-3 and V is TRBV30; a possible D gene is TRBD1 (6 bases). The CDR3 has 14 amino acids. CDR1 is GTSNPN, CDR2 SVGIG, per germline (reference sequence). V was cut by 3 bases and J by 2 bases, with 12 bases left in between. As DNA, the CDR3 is TGTGCCTGGAGACAGGGTGCCGTCACAGATACGCAGTATTTT. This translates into CAWRQGAVTDTQYF.

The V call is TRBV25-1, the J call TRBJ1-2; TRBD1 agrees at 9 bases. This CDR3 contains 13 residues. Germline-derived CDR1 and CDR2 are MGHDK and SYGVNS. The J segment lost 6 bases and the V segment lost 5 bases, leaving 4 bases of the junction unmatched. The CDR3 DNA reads TGTGCCAGCAGTACAGGGGGCGGTAATGGCTACACCTTC. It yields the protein CASSTGGGNGYTF.

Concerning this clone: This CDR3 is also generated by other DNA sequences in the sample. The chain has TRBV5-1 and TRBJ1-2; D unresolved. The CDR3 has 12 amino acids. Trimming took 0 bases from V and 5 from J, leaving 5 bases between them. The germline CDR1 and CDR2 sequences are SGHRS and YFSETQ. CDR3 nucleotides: TGCGCCAGCAGCTTGGTCGGGTATGGCTACACCTTC. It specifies CASSLVGYGYTF.

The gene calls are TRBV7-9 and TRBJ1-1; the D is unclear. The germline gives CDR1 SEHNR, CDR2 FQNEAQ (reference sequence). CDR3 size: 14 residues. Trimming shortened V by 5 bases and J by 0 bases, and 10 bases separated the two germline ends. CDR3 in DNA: TGTGCCAGCAGCCCCTCCGGACTGAACACTGAAGCTTTCTTT. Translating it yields CASSPSGLNTEAFF.

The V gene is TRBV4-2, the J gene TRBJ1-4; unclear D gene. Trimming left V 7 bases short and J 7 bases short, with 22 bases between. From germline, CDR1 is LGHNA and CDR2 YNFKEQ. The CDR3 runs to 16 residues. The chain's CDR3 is CASTGYSGSNGEKLFF. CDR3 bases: TGTGCCAGCACCGGATATTCCGGGAGCAACGGTGAAAAACTGTTTTTT.

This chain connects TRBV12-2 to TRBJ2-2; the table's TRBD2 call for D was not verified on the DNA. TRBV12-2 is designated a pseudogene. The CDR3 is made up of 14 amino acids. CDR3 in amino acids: CASPENANTGELFF. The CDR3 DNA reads TGTGCAAGTCCCGAGAACGCGAACACCGGGGAGCTGTTTTTT.

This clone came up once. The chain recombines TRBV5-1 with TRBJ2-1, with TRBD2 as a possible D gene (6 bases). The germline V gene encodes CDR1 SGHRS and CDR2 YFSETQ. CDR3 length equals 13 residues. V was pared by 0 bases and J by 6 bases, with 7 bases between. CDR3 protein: CASSLAGGNEQFF. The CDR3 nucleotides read TGCGCCAGCAGCTTGGCCGGGGGCAATGAGCAGTTCTTC.

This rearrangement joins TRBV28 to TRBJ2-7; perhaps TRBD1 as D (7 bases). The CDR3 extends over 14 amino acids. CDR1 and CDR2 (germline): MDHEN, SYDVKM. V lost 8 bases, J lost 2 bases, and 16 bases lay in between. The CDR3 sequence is CASAAGTVPYEQYF. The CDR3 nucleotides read TGTGCCAGCGCGGCGGGGACAGTGCCCTACGAGCAGTACTTC.

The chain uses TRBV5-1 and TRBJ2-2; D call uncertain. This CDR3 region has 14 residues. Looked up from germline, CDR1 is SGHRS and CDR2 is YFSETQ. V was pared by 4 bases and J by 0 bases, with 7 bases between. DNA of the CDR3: TGCGCCAGCAGCGCATCACCGAACACCGGGGAGCTGTTTTTT. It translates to CASSASPNTGELFF.

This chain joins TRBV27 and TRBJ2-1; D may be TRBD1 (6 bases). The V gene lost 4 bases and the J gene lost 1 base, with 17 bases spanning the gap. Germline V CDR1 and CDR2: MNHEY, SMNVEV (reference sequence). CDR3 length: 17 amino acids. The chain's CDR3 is CASSSTSNRVSYNEQFF. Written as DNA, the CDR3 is TGTGCCAGCAGTTCCACCTCGAACAGGGTATCCTACAATGAGCAGTTCTTC.

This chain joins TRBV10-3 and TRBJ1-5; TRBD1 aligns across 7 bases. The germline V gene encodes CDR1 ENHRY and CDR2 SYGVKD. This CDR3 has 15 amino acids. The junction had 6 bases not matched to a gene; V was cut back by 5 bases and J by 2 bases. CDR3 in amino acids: CAISNRQGGNQPQHF. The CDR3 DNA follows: TGTGCCATCAGTAACAGACAGGGAGGCAATCAGCCCCAGCATTTT.

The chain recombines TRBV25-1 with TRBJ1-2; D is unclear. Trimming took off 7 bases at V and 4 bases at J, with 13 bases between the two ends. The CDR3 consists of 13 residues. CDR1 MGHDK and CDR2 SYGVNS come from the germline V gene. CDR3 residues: CASTQDTGYGYTF. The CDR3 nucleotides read TGTGCCAGCACACAAGACACGGGCTATGGCTACACCTTC.

In nucleotides, the CDR3 is TGTGCCAGCAGTTTATCTGGCAGGGCTAATGAAAAACTGTTTTTT. Encoded protein: CASSLSGRANEKLFF. The chain couples TRBV27 to TRBJ1-4, with D perhaps TRBD1 (5 bases). The CDR3 covers 15 residues. Germline V gives CDR1 MNHEY, CDR2 SMNVEV (reference sequence). Between the trimmed V and J ends, which lost 0 bases and 3 bases, there was a span of 8 bases.

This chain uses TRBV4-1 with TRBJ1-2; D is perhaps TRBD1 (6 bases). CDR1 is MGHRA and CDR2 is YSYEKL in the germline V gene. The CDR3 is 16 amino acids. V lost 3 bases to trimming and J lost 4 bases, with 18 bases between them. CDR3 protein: CASSQERGQPLYGYTF. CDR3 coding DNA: TGCGCCAGCAGCCAGGAGCGTGGACAGCCCCTCTATGGCTACACCTTC.

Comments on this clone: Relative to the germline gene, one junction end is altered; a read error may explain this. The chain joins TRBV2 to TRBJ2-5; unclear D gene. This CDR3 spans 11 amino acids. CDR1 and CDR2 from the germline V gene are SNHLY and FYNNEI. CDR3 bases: TGTGCCACCAGTACCCAAGAGACCCAGTACTTC. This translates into CATSTQETQYF.

The CDR3 coding sequence is TGTGCCAGCAAATACGGGACAGGGAACACTGAAGCTTTCTTT. It specifies CASKYGTGNTEAFF. This chain links TRBV6-5 with TRBJ1-1; 8 bases map to TRBD1. V trimming: 7 bases; J trimming: 1 base; junction bases outside the gene matches: 5. This CDR3 has 14 residues. The germline V gene has CDR1 MNHEY and CDR2 SVGAGI.